The 25 T cell receptor beta chains listed next were all sequenced from one sample in a study of T-cell memory formation after mild COVID-19. One entry per CDR3 protein, called by TCRdb with MiXCR from the 5' RACE reads. Altogether 500,000 to 550,000 distinct CDR3 sequences are present, around 20% being singletons, with the ten largest covering roughly an eighth. The sequenced material came from PBMCs or a T cell subset sorted from them (not recorded which). These receptors all come from an adult woman who had mild COVID-19 (a few samples of this study predate the infection). Cell type and time point are not known.

This clonotype was observed a handful of times. The chain is built from TRBV5-4 and TRBJ2-3, with a tentative D call TRBD2 (7 bases). Trimming left V 1 base short and J 4 bases short, with 16 bases between. The CDR3 covers 16 residues. The germline V gene has CDR1 SGHNT and CDR2 YYREEE (reference sequence). This CDR3 reads CASSLPPGGFSDTQYF. CDR3 coding DNA: TGTGCCAGCAGCTTGCCCCCGGGGGGCTTCTCAGATACGCAGTATTTT.

This clonotype was detected only a few times. This sequence joins TRBV12-3 or TRBV12-4 and TRBJ2-1; D might be TRBD1 (6 bases). The V end was cut by 6 bases, the J end by 4 bases, with 16 bases between. The CDR3 has 15 amino acids. The CDR3 loop reads CASSPTGDAYNEQFF. The CDR3 DNA is TGTGCCAGCAGCCCGACAGGAGATGCGTACAATGAGCAGTTCTTC.

V gene TRBV6-5 combines with J gene TRBJ1-1, with a weak D call TRBD1 (6 bases). Trimming stripped 6 bases from V and 9 bases from J, with 11 bases between. Germline-derived CDR1 and CDR2 are MNHEY and SVGAGI. The CDR3 totals 11 residues. In nucleotides, the CDR3 is TGTGCCAGCAGCCGAAGGGGGAAAGCTTTCTTT. Translation gives CASSRRGKAFF.

This clonotype showed up many times. Relative to the germline gene, one junction end is altered; a read error may explain this. The rearrangement uses TRBV7-6 and TRBJ2-3, with 12 nucleotides matching TRBD2. CDR3 length: 15 residues. Germline V gene data show CDR1 as SGHVS and CDR2 as FNYEAQ. CDR3 region: CASSLAGGPTDTQYF. The DNA of the CDR3 is TGTGCCAGCAGCCTAGCGGGAGGGCCCACAGATACGCAGTATTTT.

This clonotype was counted a few times. The chain links TRBV12-3 or TRBV12-4 to TRBJ2-7; D not resolved. The ends were cut back, 3 bases at V and 4 bases at J, with 10 bases in the middle. CDR3 length: 13 residues. Here the CDR3 reads CASSLDRLYEQYF. The CDR3 DNA is TGTGCCAGCAGTTTGGATAGGTTATACGAGCAGTACTTC.

The chain has TRBV6-5 and TRBJ2-3; 9 bases line up with TRBD2. The length of the CDR3 is 15 residues. CDR1 MNHEY and CDR2 SVGAGI come from the germline V gene. V lost 5 bases and J lost 4; bases outside the gene matches: 7. This chain's CDR3 is CASSTGTSLADTQYF. CDR3 in DNA: TGTGCCAGCAGTACCGGGACTAGCTTGGCAGATACGCAGTATTTT.

This clonotype was recorded a few times. The rearrangement joins TRBV7-9 to TRBJ1-5; D is possibly TRBD1 (5 bases). The germline CDR1 and CDR2 sequences are SEHNR and FQNEAQ (reference sequence). The CDR3 has 13 residues. V lost 4 bases to trimming and J lost 7 bases, with 11 bases between them. DNA of the CDR3: TGTGCCAGCAGCTCGGGACTCGGGCAGCCCCAGCATTTT. It encodes CASSSGLGQPQHF.

For the CDR3, the DNA is TGTGCCAGCAGTTATTGGGCCTCGGAGGGCCAAGAGACCCAGTACTTC. It is translated as CASSYWASEGQETQYF. This chain links TRBV6-2 or TRBV6-3 with TRBJ2-5, with D possibly being TRBD2 (6 bases). The CDR3 consists of 16 residues. Germline values: CDR1 MNHEY, CDR2 SVGEGT. V was clipped by 3 bases and J by 1 base, with 15 bases between them.

CDR3 DNA: TGTGCCAGCAGTCCCAGGGTGTTAGGGGGGGACACTGAAGCTTTCTTT. It translates to CASSPRVLGGDTEAFF. The chain links TRBV12-3 or TRBV12-4 to TRBJ1-1, with D possibly TRBD1 on 6 matching bases. This CDR3 is 16 amino acids long. V lost 5 bases, J lost 3 bases, and 19 bases lay in between.

The genes are TRBV3-1 and TRBJ1-1, with 8 bases identical to TRBD1. Germline V gene lookup returns CDR1 LGHDT and CDR2 YNNKEL (reference sequence). CDR3 size: 15 residues. Unmatched junction bases numbered 8, after V lost 2 bases and J lost 6 bases. CDR3 residues: CASSQRTGPSAEAFF. The CDR3 DNA reads TGTGCCAGCAGCCAACGGACAGGGCCTTCAGCTGAAGCTTTCTTT.

This chain uses TRBV7-9 with TRBJ1-1; perhaps TRBD1 as D (6 bases). In germline, CDR1 is SEHNR, CDR2 FQNEAQ (reference sequence). Trimming left V 5 bases short and J 0 bases short, with 13 bases between. The CDR3 runs to 15 residues. The CDR3 protein is CASSLSDRLNTEAFF. The CDR3 nucleotides are TGTGCCAGCAGCCTATCGGACAGATTGAACACTGAAGCTTTCTTT.

This clonotype occurred a few times. CDR3 sequence (DNA): TGTGCCAGCAGCTTTTCAGAGGGGGCTTCCTGGCCTGCTTTCTTT. It yields the protein CASSFSEGASWPAFF. The J gene is TRBJ1-1, the V gene TRBV5-5; 7 nucleotides line up with TRBD1. Germline trimming cut 2 bases from V and 11 bases from J; bases unmatched to any gene: 15. Germline assignment: CDR1 SGHKS and CDR2 YYEKEE (reference sequence). This CDR3 has 15 residues.

This clonotype was detected a few times. J is TRBJ2-5 and V is TRBV12-3 or TRBV12-4; D not certain. This CDR3 is built from 13 residues. Deletions cut 4 bases from V and 1 base from J, with 7 bases between. For the CDR3, the DNA is TGTGCCAGCAGTTCGCGGACCCAAGAGACCCAGTACTTC. Protein product: CASSSRTQETQYF.

The rearrangement joins TRBV2 to TRBJ1-5; D not resolved. Trimming took off 4 bases at V and 8 bases at J, with 6 bases between the two ends. Germline V CDR1 and CDR2: SNHLY, FYNNEI. This CDR3 comprises 11 residues. The CDR3 bases are TGTGCCAGCAGTGTAGCCGAGCCCCAGCATTTT. Amino acid sequence: CASSVAEPQHF.

The chain carries TRBV12-3 or TRBV12-4 and TRBJ1-6, with 10 bases that match TRBD1. Trimming cost V 8 bases and J 6 bases; bases outside gene matches: 7. The CDR3 sequence is 15 residues long. The DNA for the CDR3 is TGTGCCAGCCGTACCGGGACAGGGGTTAATTCACCCCTCCACTTT. Amino acid sequence: CASRTGTGVNSPLHF.

A few counts support this clonotype. The V and J genes are TRBV25-1 and TRBJ2-7; 7 nucleotides match TRBD1. The CDR3 totals 14 residues. CDR1 is MGHDK, CDR2 SYGVNS, per germline. Trimming cost V 3 bases and J 5 bases; bases outside gene matches: 7. The CDR3 reads CASSEPGTVNEQYF. CDR3 DNA: TGTGCCAGCAGTGAGCCCGGGACAGTAAACGAGCAGTACTTC.

This clonotype was found a few times. The J gene is TRBJ2-5, the V gene TRBV27; TRBD1 matches at 7 bases. The CDR3 has 14 amino acids. V gave up 5 bases and J gave up 1 base; unmatched junction bases: 4. In germline, CDR1 is MNHEY, CDR2 SMNVEV (reference sequence). The CDR3 sequence is CASSTGQTQETQYF. The CDR3, as DNA: TGTGCCAGCAGTACGGGACAGACCCAAGAGACCCAGTACTTC.

This clonotype came up many times. The chain combines TRBV6-1 with TRBJ2-1, with D possibly being TRBD1 or TRBD2 (5 bases each). This CDR3 contains 13 residues. Per germline, CDR1 MNHNS and CDR2 SASEGT. Trimming removed 4 bases at V and 5 bases at J, with 9 bases between. The CDR3 nucleotides read TGTGCCAGCAGTGTCGGGGCCCACAATGAGCAGTTCTTC. Protein product: CASSVGAHNEQFF.

J is TRBJ2-3 and V is TRBV12-3 or TRBV12-4; D might be TRBD1 (5 bases). V lost 3 bases and J lost 4, with 11 bases in between. This CDR3 comprises 14 residues. CDR3 DNA: TGTGCCAGCAGTTTGTCCAGGGCCGCAGATACGCAGTATTTT. Amino acids: CASSLSRAADTQYF.

This chain uses TRBV14 with TRBJ2-7, with 9 bases identical to TRBD1. CDR3 length: 14 residues. Germline assignment: CDR1 SGHDN and CDR2 FVKESK. J lost 3 bases, V lost 4 bases, and 4 bases had no gene match. The DNA for the CDR3 is TGTGCCAGCAGCCGCCCGGGACAGGGCTACGAGCAGTACTTC. The encoded protein is CASSRPGQGYEQYF.

V usage is TRBV20-1 and J usage is TRBJ1-6, with unresolved D. The length of the CDR3 is 15 residues. The V gene lost 3 bases and the J gene lost 7 bases, with 16 bases spanning the gap. Germline values: CDR1 DFQATT, CDR2 SNEGSKA (reference sequence). This CDR3 reads CSASRDWARNSPLHF. DNA for the CDR3: TGCAGTGCTAGCCGAGACTGGGCGCGGAATTCACCCCTCCACTTT.

This clonotype has just a few counts. The chain joins TRBV7-2 to TRBJ2-7; the D is unclear. V was pared by 0 bases and J by 6 bases, with 9 bases between. CDR3 length: 13 amino acids. Germline lookup yields CDR1 SGHTA and CDR2 FQGNSA. As DNA, the CDR3 is TGTGCCAGCAGCTTAGCGCTAGGTGGCGAGCAGTACTTC. It yields the protein CASSLALGGEQYF.

The gene calls are TRBV3-1 and TRBJ1-1; maybe TRBD1 (5 bases). Trimming pared 4 bases from V and 6 bases from J, leaving 15 bases between. Germline lookup yields CDR1 LGHDT and CDR2 YNNKEL (reference sequence). CDR3 length: 14 amino acids. CDR3 bases: TGTGCCAGCAGCCTGAGAGGGGAGCGAGCTGAAGCTTTCTTT. This gives the protein CASSLRGERAEAFF.

This chain uses TRBV2 with TRBJ1-4, with 11 bases fitting TRBD1. There are 14 residues in the CDR3. The V gene end was trimmed by 7 bases and the J gene end by 7 bases; junction bases not matched to a gene: 5. The germline CDR1 and CDR2 sequences are SNHLY and FYNNEI. This CDR3 reads CASNGQGALEKLFF. CDR3 DNA: TGTGCCAGCAATGGACAGGGGGCTCTTGAAAAACTGTTTTTT.

The sample holds a few counts of this clonotype. The V and J genes are TRBV7-3 and TRBJ2-3, with no clear D. Between the trimmed V and J ends, which lost 5 bases and 5 bases, there was a span of 14 bases. Germline lookup yields CDR1 SGHTA and CDR2 FQGTGA. The CDR3 is made up of 14 amino acids. CDR3 DNA sequence: TGTGCCAGCAGCCCAGGAATGGCCCGAGATACGCAGTATTTT. This codes for CASSPGMARDTQYF.